Listed here are 18 T cell receptor beta chains from one sample, sequenced in a study of T cell changes during pregnancy in multiple sclerosis. This table comes from immunoSEQ multiplex PCR, and its TCRdb copy is limited to in-frame clones, with some not included. The data contain 60,000 or so clones, under 95% of them singletons. Sample: CD4+ T cells from peripheral blood mononuclear cells, taken after pregnancy. The receptors stem from a female donor in good health, enrolled as a control in a pregnancy study.

V gene TRBV27 combines with J gene TRBJ2-3, with TRBD2 matching 8 bases. CDR3 size: 15 residues. Trimming took 2 bases from V and 4 from J; bases not matched to a gene: 5. Germline assignment: CDR1 MNHEY and CDR2 SMNVEV (reference sequence). The CDR3 DNA reads as TGTGCCAGCAGTTTAAACGGGGGGGCCGCAGATACGCAGTATTTT. Encoded protein: CASSLNGGAADTQYF.

The J gene is TRBJ1-2, the V gene TRBV25-1, with 8 bases that match TRBD1. The CDR3 consists of 15 residues. V was clipped by 8 bases and J by 8 bases; unmatched bases: 16. In germline, CDR1 is MGHDK, CDR2 SYGVNS. As DNA, the CDR3 is TGTGCCAGCGGGCCCCGGACAGGGTTCTCCAGGGGCTACACCTTC. This sequence encodes CASGPRTGFSRGYTF.

The chain links TRBV28 to TRBJ1-5; TRBD1 matches at 7 bases. Per germline, CDR1 MDHEN and CDR2 SYDVKM. The CDR3 is 15 residues long. V gave up 6 bases and J gave up 4 bases; unmatched junction bases: 9. The CDR3 loop reads CASSVTGSRNQPQHF. The CDR3 DNA follows: TGTGCCAGCAGCGTGACAGGGTCCCGGAATCAGCCCCAGCATTTT.

The chain combines TRBV9 with TRBJ2-3, with 7 bases fitting TRBD2. Germline V lookup: CDR1 SGDLS, CDR2 YYNGEE. Trimming removed 0 bases from V and 3 bases from J; junction bases left unmatched: 4. The CDR3 has 15 amino acids. The CDR3 nucleotides read TGTGCCAGCAGCGTAGCGGGGAGGGGTACAGATACGCAGTATTTT. Translation: CASSVAGRGTDTQYF.

The V and J genes are TRBV19 and TRBJ1-5; TRBD1 matches 7 bases. The CDR3 is made up of 14 amino acids. Per the germline V gene, CDR1 is LNHDA and CDR2 is SQIVND (reference sequence). V gave up 6 bases and J gave up 5 bases; unmatched junction bases: 7. CDR3 nucleotide sequence: TGTGCCAGTAGCAGTGGACAGGTTGATCAGCCCCAGCATTTT. The encoded protein is CASSSGQVDQPQHF.

This rearrangement joins TRBV30 to TRBJ1-2, with 10 bases that match TRBD1. The CDR3 spans 16 residues. Germline V gives CDR1 GTSNPN, CDR2 SVGIG (reference sequence). With 2 bases clipped from V and 3 bases from J, the junction kept 9 bases outside the gene matches. The CDR3 region is CAWSPRDRGSYYGYTF. The DNA of the CDR3 is TGTGCCTGGAGTCCCCGGGACAGGGGAAGCTACTATGGCTACACCTTC.

The chain recombines TRBV7-9 with TRBJ2-2; the D gene is possibly TRBD2 (5 bases). This CDR3 region has 16 residues. Germline assignment: CDR1 SEHNR and CDR2 FQNEAQ (reference sequence). Deletions cut 1 base from V and 4 bases from J, with 13 bases between. CDR3 sequence (DNA): TGTGCCAGCAGCTTAGTGGGTCGGGGAAGCACCGGGGAGCTGTTTTTT. Protein sequence: CASSLVGRGSTGELFF.

The chain links TRBV6-5 to TRBJ2-4; D perhaps matches TRBD1 (6 bases). In germline, CDR1 is MNHEY, CDR2 SVGAGI. CDR3 length: 14 amino acids. V lost 6 bases and J 1 base, leaving 10 bases between the germline ends. CDR3 in amino acids: CASRGGLAKNIQYF. For the CDR3, the DNA is TGTGCCAGCAGAGGGGGATTGGCCAAAAACATTCAGTACTTC.

The V gene is TRBV2, the J gene TRBJ1-1, with D perhaps TRBD1 (6 bases). Between the trimmed V and J ends, which lost 6 bases and 0 bases, there was a span of 11 bases. Germline CDR1 SNHLY, CDR2 FYNNEI. The CDR3 runs 14 residues. This CDR3 is CASSTQGLNTEAFF. The CDR3 DNA follows: TGTGCCAGCAGCACACAGGGTCTGAACACTGAAGCTTTCTTT.

The chain links TRBV30 to TRBJ2-3; D might be TRBD1 (5 bases). CDR1 GTSNPN and CDR2 SVGIG come from the germline V gene (reference sequence). The length of the CDR3 is 12 residues. V gave up 1 base and J gave up 4 bases, with 6 bases separating them. The CDR3 loop is CAWSGQSDTQYF. The CDR3 DNA follows: TGTGCCTGGAGTGGACAGTCAGATACGCAGTATTTT.

The rearrangement joins TRBV30 to TRBJ1-3; D is unclear. Germline values: CDR1 GTSNPN, CDR2 SVGIG (reference sequence). Trimming took 0 bases from V and 0 from J, leaving 9 bases between them. The CDR3 loop spans 15 amino acids. This chain's CDR3 is CAWSVLSLSGNTIYF. CDR3 in DNA: TGTGCCTGGAGTGTCCTCTCCCTCTCTGGAAACACCATATATTTT. The variable domain in full, with the rest retrieved from reference TRBV30 and TRBJ1-3, is SQTIHQWPATLVQPVGSPLSLECTVEGTSNPNLYWYRQAAGRGLQLLFYSVGIGQISSEVPQNLSASRPQDRQFILSSKKLLLSDSGFYLCAWSVLSLSGNTIYFGEGSWLTVV.

The rearrangement uses TRBV9 and TRBJ2-1, with a weak D call TRBD2 (5 bases). CDR3 length equals 15 residues. Trimming stripped 4 bases from V and 6 bases from J, with 17 bases between. Per the germline V gene, CDR1 is SGDLS and CDR2 is YYNGEE. Written as DNA, the CDR3 is TGTGCCAGCAGCACGAACGGGGTCCGCGGCAATGAGCAGTTCTTC. Encoded protein: CASSTNGVRGNEQFF.

J is TRBJ1-5 and V is TRBV6-1; D remains unclear. Germline V CDR1 and CDR2: MNHNS, SASEGT. The V and J ends lost 3 bases and 6 bases respectively, with 12 bases between them. CDR3 length: 14 amino acids. CDR3 bases: TGTGCCAGCAGTGACGCCGTAATCGGTCAGCCCCAGCATTTT. Protein sequence: CASSDAVIGQPQHF.

This clone was detected only once. The gene calls are TRBV5-4 and TRBJ2-1; 7 bases fit TRBD2. Germline-derived CDR1 and CDR2 are SGHNT and YYREEE (reference sequence). The ends lost 4 bases at V and 2 bases at J; junction bases unmatched: 9. The CDR3 spans 16 residues. CDR3 in amino acids: CASSPPGSGAYNEQFF. In DNA, the CDR3 is TGTGCCAGCAGCCCCCCGGGCAGCGGGGCCTACAATGAGCAGTTCTTC.

This CDR3 reads CASSRRQGARGTEAFF. For the CDR3, the DNA is TGTGCCAGTAGTCGACGACAGGGGGCGCGGGGGACTGAAGCTTTCTTT. This chain joins TRBV19 and TRBJ1-1, with 10 nucleotides matching TRBD1. Germline CDR1 is LNHDA and CDR2 is SQIVND (reference sequence). The CDR3 contains 16 residues. The J segment lost 5 bases and the V segment lost 5 bases, leaving 11 bases of the junction unmatched.

The gene calls are TRBV4-3 and TRBJ2-1; 8 positions match TRBD2. Germline values: CDR1 LGHNA, CDR2 YSLEER. The V segment lost 4 bases and the J segment 7 bases; nucleotides outside the gene matches: 15. The CDR3 runs to 17 residues. The CDR3 bases are TGCGCCAGCAGCCCGCGCTCCGGGGGGGCCGGAATTAATGAGCAGTTCTTC. As protein: CASSPRSGGAGINEQFF.

V is TRBV15 and J is TRBJ1-1; D unclear. The V and J ends lost 1 base and 0 bases respectively, with 3 bases between them. The CDR3 is 13 residues long. Germline values: CDR1 LNHNV, CDR2 YYDKDF (reference sequence). CDR3 residues: CATSRAVNTEAFF. The CDR3 nucleotides read TGTGCCACCAGCAGAGCAGTGAACACTGAAGCTTTCTTT.

The V gene is TRBV7-2, the J gene TRBJ1-2; D gene ambiguous. Trimming removed 5 bases from V and 13 bases from J, with 17 bases in between. The CDR3 length is 12 residues. Germline loops: CDR1 SGHTA, CDR2 FQGNSA. In DNA form, the CDR3 reads TGTGCCAGCAGCCTCCGTTCGAGCTTCTGCACCTTC. Protein sequence: CASSLRSSFCTF.